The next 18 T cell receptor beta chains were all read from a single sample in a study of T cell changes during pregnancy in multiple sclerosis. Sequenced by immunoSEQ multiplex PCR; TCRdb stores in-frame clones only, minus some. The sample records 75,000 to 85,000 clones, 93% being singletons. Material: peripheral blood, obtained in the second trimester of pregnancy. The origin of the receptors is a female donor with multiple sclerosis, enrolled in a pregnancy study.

Here the CDR3 DNA reads TGTGCCAGCAGCCACCGACAGCGCTCCTACAATGAGCAGTTCTTC. Its protein product is CASSHRQRSYNEQFF. The chain links TRBV14 to TRBJ2-1, with D maybe TRBD1 (5 bases). Germline V gene data show CDR1 as SGHDN and CDR2 as FVKESK. This CDR3 has 15 amino acids. Between the trimmed V and J ends, which lost 3 bases and 0 bases, there was a span of 9 bases. Full variable domain (missing parts from reference TRBV14 and TRBJ2-1): EAGVTQFPSHSVIEKGQTVTLRCDPISGHDNLYWYRRVMGKEIKFLLHFVKESKQDESGMPNNRFLAERTGGTYSTLKVQPAELEDSGVYFCASSHRQRSYNEQFFGPGTRLTVL.

The CDR3 spells CSVRSGTQPYEQYF. CDR3 nucleotide sequence: TGCAGCGTTAGGTCCGGGACACAACCCTACGAGCAGTACTTC. The V call is TRBV29-1, the J call TRBJ2-7; D might be TRBD1 (6 bases). The CDR3 length is 14 residues. Trimming stripped 5 bases from V and 2 bases from J, with 16 bases between. Germline CDR1 reads SQVTM; CDR2 reads ANQGSEA.

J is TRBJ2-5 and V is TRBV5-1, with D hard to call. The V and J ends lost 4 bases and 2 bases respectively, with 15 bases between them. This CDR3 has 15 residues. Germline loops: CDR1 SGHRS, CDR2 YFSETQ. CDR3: CASSRTPTSQETQYF. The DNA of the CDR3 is TGCGCCAGCAGCCGAACCCCAACATCGCAAGAGACCCAGTACTTC. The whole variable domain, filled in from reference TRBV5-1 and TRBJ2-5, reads KAGVTQTPRYLIKTRGQQVTLSCSPISGHRSVSWYQQTPGQGLQFLFEYFSETQRNKGNFPGRFSGRQFSNSRSEMNVSTLELGDSALYLCASSRTPTSQETQYFGPGTRLLVL.

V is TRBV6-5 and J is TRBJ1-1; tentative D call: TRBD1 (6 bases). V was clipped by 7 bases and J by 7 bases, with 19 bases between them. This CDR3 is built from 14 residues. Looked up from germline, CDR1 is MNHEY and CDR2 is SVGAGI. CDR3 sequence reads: CASTRTAVGSEAFF. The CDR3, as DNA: TGTGCCAGCACCCGGACAGCAGTGGGGAGTGAAGCTTTCTTT.

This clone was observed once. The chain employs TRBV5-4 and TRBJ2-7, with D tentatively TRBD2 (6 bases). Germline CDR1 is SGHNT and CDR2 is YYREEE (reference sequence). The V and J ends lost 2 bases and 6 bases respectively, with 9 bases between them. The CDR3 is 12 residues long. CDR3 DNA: TGTGCCAGCAGCTTCGGAGGGACCGAGCAGTACTTC. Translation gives CASSFGGTEQYF.

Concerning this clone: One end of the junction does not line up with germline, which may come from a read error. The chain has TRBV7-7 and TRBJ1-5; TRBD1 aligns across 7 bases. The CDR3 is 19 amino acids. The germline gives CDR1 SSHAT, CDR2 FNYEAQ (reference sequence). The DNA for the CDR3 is TGTGCTAGCAGCGGGCGGGGTCGGGACGACAGGGATAGCAATCAGCCCCAGCATTTT. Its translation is CASSGRGRDDRDSNQPQHF.

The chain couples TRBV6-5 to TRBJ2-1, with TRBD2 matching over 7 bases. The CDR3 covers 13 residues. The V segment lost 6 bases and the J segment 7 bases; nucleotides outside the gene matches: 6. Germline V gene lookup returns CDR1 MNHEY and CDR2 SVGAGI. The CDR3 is CASRSSGANEQFF. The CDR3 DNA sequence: TGTGCCAGCAGATCCAGCGGGGCAAATGAGCAGTTCTTC.

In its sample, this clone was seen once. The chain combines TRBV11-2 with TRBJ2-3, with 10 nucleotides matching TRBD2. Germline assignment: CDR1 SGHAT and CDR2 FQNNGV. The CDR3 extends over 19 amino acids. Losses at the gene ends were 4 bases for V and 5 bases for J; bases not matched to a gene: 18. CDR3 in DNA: TGTGCCAGCAGCTCCCTGGGATCCCCGTTAGCGGGGGGTAAAGATACGCAGTATTTT. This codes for CASSSLGSPLAGGKDTQYF. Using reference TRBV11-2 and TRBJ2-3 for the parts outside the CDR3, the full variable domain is EAGVAQSPRYKIIEKRQSVAFWCNPISGHATLYWYQQILGQGPKLLIQFQNNGVVDDSQLPKDRFSAERLKGVDSTLKIQPAKLEDSAVYLCASSSLGSPLAGGKDTQYFGPGTRLTVL.

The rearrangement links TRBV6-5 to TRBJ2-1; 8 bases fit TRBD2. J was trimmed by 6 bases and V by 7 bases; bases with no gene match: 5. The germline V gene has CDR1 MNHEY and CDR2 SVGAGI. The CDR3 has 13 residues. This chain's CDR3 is CASNRTSRNEQFF. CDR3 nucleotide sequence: TGTGCCAGCAATCGGACTAGCCGCAATGAGCAGTTCTTC.

The CDR3 region is CATSRPRQGYGELFF. DNA for the CDR3: TGTGCCACCAGCAGACCCCGCCAGGGATACGGGGAGCTGTTTTTT. The chain carries TRBV15 and TRBJ2-2; D is perhaps TRBD1 (5 bases). The CDR3 is 15 amino acids. CDR1 LNHNV and CDR2 YYDKDF come from the germline V gene (reference sequence). V was pared by 2 bases and J by 7 bases, with 14 bases between. The full variable domain, in which reference TRBV15 and TRBJ2-2 provide the parts outside the CDR3, is DAMVIQNPRYQVTQFGKPVTLSCSQTLNHNVMYWYQQKSSQAPKLLFHYYDKDFNNEADTPDNFQSRRPNTSFCFLDIRSPGLGDTAMYLCATSRPRQGYGELFFGEGSRLTVL.

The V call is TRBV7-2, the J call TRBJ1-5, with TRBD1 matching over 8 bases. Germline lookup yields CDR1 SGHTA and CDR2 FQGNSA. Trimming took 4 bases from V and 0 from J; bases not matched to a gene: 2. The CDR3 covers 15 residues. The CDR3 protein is CASSWTGFSNQPQHF. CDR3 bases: TGTGCCAGCAGCTGGACAGGGTTTAGCAATCAGCCCCAGCATTTT.

CDR3 in DNA: TGTGCCAGCAGCTTCCCGGGAGTGAATAATTCACCCCTCCACTTT. Protein product: CASSFPGVNNSPLHF. The chain is built from TRBV5-8 and TRBJ1-6, with D unresolved. Germline V gene data show CDR1 as SGHTS and CDR2 as YDEGEE. V lost 2 bases and J 5 bases, leaving 11 bases between the germline ends. The CDR3 has 15 amino acids.

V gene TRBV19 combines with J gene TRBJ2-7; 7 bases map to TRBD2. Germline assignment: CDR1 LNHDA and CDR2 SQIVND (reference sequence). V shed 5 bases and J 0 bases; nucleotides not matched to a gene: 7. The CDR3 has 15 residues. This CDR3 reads CASSFSGESSYEQYF. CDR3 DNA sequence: TGTGCCAGTAGTTTCAGCGGGGAAAGCTCCTACGAGCAGTACTTC.

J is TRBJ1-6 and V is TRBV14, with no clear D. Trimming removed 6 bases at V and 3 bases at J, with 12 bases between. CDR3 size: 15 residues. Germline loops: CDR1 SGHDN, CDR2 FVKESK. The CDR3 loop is CASSPGGSYNSPLHF. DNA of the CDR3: TGTGCCAGCAGTCCCGGAGGTAGCTATAATTCACCCCTCCACTTT.

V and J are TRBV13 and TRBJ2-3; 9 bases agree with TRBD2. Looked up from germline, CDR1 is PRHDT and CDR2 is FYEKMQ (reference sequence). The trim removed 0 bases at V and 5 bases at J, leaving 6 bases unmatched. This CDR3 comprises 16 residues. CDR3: CASSLGVAGVIDTQYF. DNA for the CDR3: TGTGCCAGCAGCTTAGGGGTAGCGGGAGTGATAGATACGCAGTATTTT.

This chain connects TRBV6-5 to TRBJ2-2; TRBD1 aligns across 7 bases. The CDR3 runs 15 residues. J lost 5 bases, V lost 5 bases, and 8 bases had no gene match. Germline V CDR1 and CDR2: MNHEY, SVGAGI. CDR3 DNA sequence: TGTGCCAGCAGTGGATCCGGGACAGAAACCGGGGAGCTGTTTTTT. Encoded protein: CASSGSGTETGELFF.

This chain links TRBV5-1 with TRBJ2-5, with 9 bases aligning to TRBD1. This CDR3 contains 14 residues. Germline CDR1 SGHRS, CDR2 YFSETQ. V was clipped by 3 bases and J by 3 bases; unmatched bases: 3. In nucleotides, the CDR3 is TGCGCCAGCAGCTGGGGACAGGGTAAAGAGACCCAGTACTTC. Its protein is CASSWGQGKETQYF.

CDR3 nucleotide sequence: TGTGCCAGCAGCTCCCTCGACAGGGTCAGGTCCTGGAACACTGAAGCTTTCTTT. Translation gives CASSSLDRVRSWNTEAFF. The chain employs TRBV11-2 and TRBJ1-1, with 7 positions matching TRBD1. The germline CDR1 and CDR2 sequences are SGHAT and FQNNGV. CDR3 length equals 18 residues. V was pared by 4 bases and J by 1 base, with 15 bases of the junction left unmatched.